These 18 T cell receptor beta chains share one sample of origin, sequenced in a study of cytomegalovirus exposure and HLA in healthy donors. PCR primers comprised 60 Vbeta and 13 Jbeta primers. Repertoires were generated with immunoSEQ multiplex PCR, while TCRdb's copy carries only in-frame clones and drops some. The table includes about 130,000 clones, around four fifths detected once. The sequencing input was PBMCs. The receptors derive from a woman in her forties in good health and CMV-seropositive.

DNA for the CDR3: TGTGCCAGCAGCCGAAGACAGGGGACAGATACGCAGTATTTT. Translation: CASSRRQGTDTQYF. The genes are TRBV7-3 and TRBJ2-3, with 8 positions matching TRBD1. CDR3 length: 14 residues. V dropped 5 bases and J dropped 3; count of bases not matched to a gene: 4. From germline, CDR1 is SGHTA and CDR2 FQGTGA.

V usage is TRBV15 and J usage is TRBJ1-1; tentative D call: TRBD1 (5 bases). Trimming left V 3 bases short and J 8 bases short, with 16 bases between. Germline-derived CDR1 and CDR2 are LNHNV and YYDKDF (reference sequence). The CDR3 has 14 amino acids. Written as DNA, the CDR3 is TGTGCCACCAGCAGCCCAGGGAGGAGGACCGAAGCTTTCTTT. Protein sequence: CATSSPGRRTEAFF.

Here the CDR3 DNA reads TGTGCCAGCAGTCCCCGGGACAGGGGTGCAGCTACGCAGTATTTT. This sequence encodes CASSPRDRGAATQYF. This chain uses TRBV6-1 with TRBJ2-3; TRBD1 agrees at 10 bases. J was trimmed by 8 bases and V by 5 bases; bases with no gene match: 10. CDR1 and CDR2 from the germline V gene are MNHNS and SASEGT. The CDR3 has 15 residues.

The chain couples TRBV30 to TRBJ1-5, with TRBD1 matching 7 bases. V was clipped by 0 bases and J by 2 bases; unmatched bases: 4. Germline CDR1 and CDR2: GTSNPN and SVGIG (reference sequence). This CDR3 has 15 amino acids. CDR3 DNA: TGTGCCTGGAGTGTCCCAACAGGGGGCAATCAGCCCCAGCATTTT. It specifies CAWSVPTGGNQPQHF.

The chain carries TRBV18 and TRBJ1-2, with D possibly TRBD1 on 6 matching bases. Trimming shortened V by 1 base and J by 0 bases, and 9 bases separated the two germline ends. CDR1 is KGHSH, CDR2 LQKENI, per germline. CDR3 length: 15 amino acids. For the CDR3, the DNA is TGTGCCAGCTCACCACGGGACAACTCTAACTATGGCTACACCTTC. It yields the protein CASSPRDNSNYGYTF.

V is TRBV29-1 and J is TRBJ2-1, with D possibly TRBD2 on 5 matching bases. The CDR3 runs to 15 residues. V lost 6 bases and J 10 bases, leaving 25 bases between the germline ends. CDR1 and CDR2 from the germline V gene are SQVTM and ANQGSEA. CDR3 sequence: CSVTKTGSTWSEQFF. CDR3 sequence (DNA): TGCAGCGTGACTAAGACCGGGTCCACATGGTCGGAGCAGTTCTTC.

This clone has just a few counts. V is TRBV4-3 and J is TRBJ2-3; TRBD1 matches at 10 bases. The CDR3 contains 16 residues. Losses at the gene ends were 6 bases for V and 2 bases for J; bases not matched to a gene: 8. Germline V gene lookup returns CDR1 LGHNA and CDR2 YSLEER. The CDR3 DNA sequence: TGCGCCAGCAGTTCTAGGACAGGGGGACCCACAGATACGCAGTATTTT. This codes for CASSSRTGGPTDTQYF.

J is TRBJ2-5 and V is TRBV4-3, with 8 bases fitting TRBD2. The CDR3 is made up of 17 amino acids. The junction had 12 bases not matched to a gene; V was cut back by 1 base and J by 5 bases. Germline V CDR1 and CDR2: LGHNA, YSLEER. The CDR3 region is CASSQAITGGAGETQYF. The CDR3, as DNA: TGCGCCAGCAGCCAAGCTATTACCGGGGGGGCCGGCGAGACCCAGTACTTC.

The CDR3 region is CASSRPSQSYNEQFF. CDR3 bases: TGTGCCAGCAGCCGGCCGTCACAGTCCTACAATGAGCAGTTCTTC. The chain has TRBV6-5 and TRBJ2-1; D is ambiguous. Germline CDR1 reads MNHEY; CDR2 reads SVGAGI. Between the trimmed V and J ends, which lost 6 bases and 1 base, there was a span of 13 bases. The CDR3 extends over 15 amino acids.

This chain links TRBV7-9 with TRBJ1-4, with 9 nucleotides matching TRBD1. CDR1 and CDR2 from the germline V gene are SEHNR and FQNEAQ (reference sequence). The V and J ends lost 4 bases and 6 bases, in that order; junction bases with no gene match: 3. CDR3 length equals 14 residues. Written as DNA, the CDR3 is TGTGCCAGCAGCTCGACAGGGGGAGATGAAAAACTGTTTTTT. Its protein product is CASSSTGGDEKLFF.

This chain's CDR3 is CASSRARGSNQPQHF. CDR3 DNA: TGTGCCAGCAGTAGGGCCAGGGGAAGCAATCAGCCCCAGCATTTT. This chain uses TRBV28 with TRBJ1-5, with D possibly TRBD1 on 6 matching bases. Trimming removed 5 bases at V and 1 base at J, with 12 bases between. Germline loops: CDR1 MDHEN, CDR2 SYDVKM. CDR3 length: 15 amino acids.

V and J are TRBV18 and TRBJ2-1; tentative D call: TRBD2 (6 bases). Trimming shortened V by 4 bases and J by 6 bases, and 16 bases separated the two germline ends. CDR3 length: 15 amino acids. Germline V gives CDR1 KGHSH, CDR2 LQKENI. The CDR3 sequence: CASSQPQGGSNEQFF. Here the CDR3 DNA reads TGTGCCAGCTCACAGCCGCAGGGAGGATCCAATGAGCAGTTCTTC.

V usage is TRBV4-2 and J usage is TRBJ2-7; TRBD2 matches at 10 bases. Germline V gene sequence: CDR1 LGHNA, CDR2 YNFKEQ. Trimming removed 0 bases from V and 5 bases from J; junction bases left unmatched: 4. The CDR3 totals 15 residues. The DNA for the CDR3 is TGTGCCAGCAGCCAAGAACCGACTAGCGGGCACGAGCAGTACTTC. Translating it yields CASSQEPTSGHEQYF.

CDR3 sequence reads: CASGLAGPQETQYF. DNA of the CDR3: TGTGCCAGCGGTCTAGCCGGGCCCCAAGAGACCCAGTACTTC. The chain couples TRBV6-5 to TRBJ2-5; a weak D match, TRBD2 (5 bases). The CDR3 length is 14 residues. Between the trimmed V and J ends, which lost 8 bases and 1 base, there was a span of 14 bases. Germline-derived CDR1 and CDR2 are MNHEY and SVGAGI.

This clone was seen only once. This chain connects TRBV27 to TRBJ2-3; possibly TRBD2 for D (6 bases). V was trimmed by 3 bases and J by 6 bases, leaving 16 bases between them. The CDR3 is made up of 15 amino acids. Germline CDR1 MNHEY, CDR2 SMNVEV (reference sequence). The CDR3 DNA reads as TGTGCCAGCAGTTTTCTGACTAGAGGGGATGATACGCAGTATTTT. Translated, it gives CASSFLTRGDDTQYF.

Points on this clone: The junction departs from the called germline gene at one end, perhaps through a read error. The chain carries TRBV5-4 and TRBJ1-2; TRBD1 matches at 9 bases. The CDR3 has 14 residues. CDR1 is SGHNT and CDR2 is YYREEE in the germline V gene (reference sequence). The DNA of the CDR3 is TGCGCCAGCAGCCTAGCCGGGACAGGGACGGGCTACACCTTC. It specifies CASSLAGTGTGYTF.

The chain recombines TRBV10-3 with TRBJ1-4; possibly TRBD1 for D (6 bases). The CDR3 covers 17 residues. V gave up 0 bases and J gave up 6 bases, with 17 bases separating them. CDR1 is ENHRY and CDR2 is SYGVKD in the germline V gene. The CDR3 loop is CAISESPDRRGDEKLFF. DNA of the CDR3: TGTGCCATCAGTGAGTCCCCGGACAGACGGGGTGATGAAAAACTGTTTTTT.

The V call is TRBV5-1, the J call TRBJ1-5; 9 positions match TRBD1. The CDR3 is made up of 14 amino acids. Germline V lookup: CDR1 SGHRS, CDR2 YFSETQ. V dropped 4 bases and J dropped 4; count of bases not matched to a gene: 3. The CDR3 region is CASSTGQGNQPQHF. The DNA of the CDR3 is TGCGCCAGCAGCACGGGACAGGGAAATCAGCCCCAGCATTTT.